Each of the 23 T cell receptor beta chains below was sequenced from the same sample in a study of CD8+CD57+ T cells in acquired aplastic anemia. Profiling of TCR beta VDJ combinations and CDR3 sequences used genomic DNA as template. TCRdb fed the reads into MiXCR, producing one record per CDR3 protein. The sample includes around 33,000 distinct CDR3 sequences, under 80% of them seen just once. Source material: sorted CD4+, CD8+, or CD8+CD57+ T cells (not recorded which) from PBMCs. The receptors here all came from a human donor in good health, serving as a control.

This clonotype turned up a few times. The chain is built from TRBV4-2 and TRBJ2-7; 7 bases align to TRBD2. From germline, CDR1 is LGHNA and CDR2 YNFKEQ. Unmatched junction bases numbered 11, after V lost 0 bases and J lost 9 bases. The CDR3 runs to 15 residues. The CDR3 DNA reads TGTGCCAGCAGCCAAGATAGCACGGGAGGCCAGGGGCAGTACTTC. Translating gives CASSQDSTGGQGQYF.

The V and J genes are TRBV10-1 and TRBJ2-2; D is ambiguous. The V and J ends lost 0 bases and 5 bases respectively, with 4 bases between them. CDR3 length: 13 amino acids. Looked up from germline, CDR1 is WNHNN and CDR2 is SYGVQD (reference sequence). In nucleotides, the CDR3 is TGCGCCAGCAGTGAGTCACCGACCGGGGAGCTGTTTTTT. Its protein product is CASSESPTGELFF.

This chain connects TRBV19 to TRBJ1-6, with D unresolved. CDR3 length equals 13 residues. V lost 5 bases to trimming and J lost 5 bases, with 7 bases between them. Germline CDR1 reads LNHDA; CDR2 reads SQIVND (reference sequence). The CDR3 sequence is CASSGRDNSPLHF. For the CDR3, the DNA is TGTGCCAGTAGTGGGCGCGATAATTCACCCCTCCACTTT.

The gene calls are TRBV2 and TRBJ2-1; D perhaps matches TRBD2 (6 bases). The CDR3 spans 10 residues. With 7 bases removed from V and 10 bases from J, the gap between germline ends came to 8 bases. Germline CDR1 is SNHLY and CDR2 is FYNNEI. Here the CDR3 reads CASNGGEQFF. The CDR3 region has the DNA TGTGCCAGCAATGGGGGGGAGCAGTTCTTC.

In DNA form, the CDR3 reads TGCAGTGCTAAGAGGGATGGTTACGAGCAGTACTTC. Its protein product is CSAKRDGYEQYF. V and J are TRBV20-1 and TRBJ2-7, with a weak D call TRBD2 (5 bases). Trimming took off 4 bases at V and 4 bases at J, with 11 bases between the two ends. Looked up from germline, CDR1 is DFQATT and CDR2 is SNEGSKA (reference sequence). The CDR3 runs to 12 residues.

This chain uses TRBV2 with TRBJ2-1; 11 nucleotides match TRBD1. Germline V CDR1 and CDR2: SNHLY, FYNNEI. The CDR3 has 15 amino acids. Trimming took 4 bases from V and 4 from J; bases not matched to a gene: 3. CDR3 sequence (DNA): TGTGCCAGCAGTGGCCGGGACAGGGGGTACAATGAGCAGTTCTTC. This gives the protein CASSGRDRGYNEQFF. Full variable domain (rest looked up from reference TRBV2 and TRBJ2-1): EPEVTQTPSHQVTQMGQEVILRCVPISNHLYFYWYRQILGQKVEFLVSFYNNEISEKSEIFDDQFSVERPDGSNFTLKIRSTKLEDSAMYFCASSGRDRGYNEQFFGPGTRLTVL.

This clonotype is medium-sized. This chain uses TRBV4-3 with TRBJ2-3, with a weak D call TRBD2 (7 bases). With 3 bases removed from V and 3 bases from J, the gap between germline ends came to 13 bases. Germline lookup yields CDR1 LGHNA and CDR2 YSLEER. There are 15 residues in the CDR3. CDR3 region: CASSHSGGRTDTQYF. The DNA of the CDR3 is TGCGCCAGCAGCCACTCGGGGGGCCGTACAGATACGCAGTATTTT.

The chain joins TRBV14 to TRBJ1-2; 7 bases line up with TRBD1. V gave up 0 bases and J gave up 7 bases; unmatched junction bases: 5. The CDR3 loop spans 14 amino acids. The germline V gene encodes CDR1 SGHDN and CDR2 FVKESK. As DNA, the CDR3 is TGTGCCAGCAGCCAAGATCAAGGGGGCGTTGGCTACACCTTC. It encodes CASSQDQGGVGYTF. The full variable domain, completed using reference TRBV14 and TRBJ1-2, is EAGVTQFPSHSVIEKGQTVTLRCDPISGHDNLYWYRRVMGKEIKFLLHFVKESKQDESGMPNNRFLAERTGGTYSTLKVQPAELEDSGVYFCASSQDQGGVGYTFGSGTRLTVV.

This chain connects TRBV19 to TRBJ2-3, with D tentatively TRBD2 (5 bases). The V end lost 8 bases, the J end lost 5 bases, and 5 bases lay between the germline ends. The CDR3 covers 10 residues. Germline V gene data show CDR1 as LNHDA and CDR2 as SQIVND (reference sequence). CDR3 in DNA: TGTGCCAGTGAGGGAGATACGCAGTATTTT. Protein product: CASEGDTQYF.

The chain employs TRBV19 and TRBJ2-5; perhaps TRBD2 as D (7 bases). V shed 7 bases and J shed 5 bases, with 14 bases lying between them. The germline V gene encodes CDR1 LNHDA and CDR2 SQIVND (reference sequence). The CDR3 consists of 13 residues. This chain's CDR3 is CASKGGHYETQYF. In DNA form, the CDR3 reads TGTGCCAGTAAGGGGGGGCATTATGAGACCCAGTACTTC.

This clonotype was seen repeatedly, ten times or more. The chain recombines TRBV7-9 with TRBJ2-6; D gene uncertain. Germline V gene lookup returns CDR1 SEHNR and CDR2 FQNEAQ (reference sequence). The V end lost 0 bases, the J end lost 4 bases, and 10 bases lay between the germline ends. The CDR3 contains 16 residues. CDR3 amino acids: CASSLAGSYGANVLTF. In nucleotides, the CDR3 is TGTGCCAGCAGCTTAGCGGGTAGCTACGGGGCCAACGTCCTGACTTTC.

This clonotype was seen ten or more times. J is TRBJ2-5 and V is TRBV12-3 or TRBV12-4, with D perhaps assigned TRBD1 or TRBD2 (5 bases each). Trimming took 2 bases from V and 3 from J, leaving 19 bases between them. The length of the CDR3 is 17 residues. The CDR3 protein is CASSLYSPSGPEETQYF. The CDR3 DNA reads TGTGCCAGCAGTTTATATTCCCCATCGGGGCCCGAAGAGACCCAGTACTTC.

This chain joins TRBV4-3 and TRBJ2-3; TRBD2 is a possible D gene (6 bases). The CDR3 runs 14 residues. Germline CDR1 and CDR2: LGHNA and YSLEER. Trimming cost V 1 base and J 6 bases, with 11 bases left between them. The CDR3 nucleotides read TGCGCCAGCAGCCAAGGTGAAGGAGGGGATACGCAGTATTTT. Protein: CASSQGEGGDTQYF.

The rearrangement links TRBV15 to TRBJ2-7; 11 bases agree with TRBD2. The CDR3 extends over 15 amino acids. The V and J ends lost 0 bases and 3 bases, in that order; junction bases with no gene match: 1. The germline V gene encodes CDR1 LNHNV and CDR2 YYDKDF (reference sequence). CDR3 coding DNA: TGTGCCACCAGCAGAGATACTAGCGGGGGCTACGAGCAGTACTTC. Its translation: CATSRDTSGGYEQYF.

V is TRBV10-3 and J is TRBJ2-7, with D possibly being TRBD1 (5 bases). Trimming removed 0 bases at V and 5 bases at J, with 17 bases between. Germline V gene data show CDR1 as ENHRY and CDR2 as SYGVKD. CDR3 length: 16 residues. The CDR3 sequence is CAISESGAGRPHEQYF. DNA of the CDR3: TGTGCCATCAGTGAGTCAGGGGCAGGCCGTCCTCACGAGCAGTACTTC.

V and J are TRBV10-3 and TRBJ1-1; D not certain. Germline values: CDR1 ENHRY, CDR2 SYGVKD. The CDR3 extends over 14 amino acids. The V end was cut by 0 bases, the J end by 0 bases, with 5 bases between. Written as DNA, the CDR3 is TGTGCCATCAGTGAGTCTCAAGTGAACACTGAAGCTTTCTTT. Its protein product is CAISESQVNTEAFF.

The chain links TRBV4-1 to TRBJ2-7; D not certain. V was trimmed by 1 base and J by 2 bases, leaving 9 bases between them. This CDR3 spans 14 amino acids. CDR1 is MGHRA, CDR2 YSYEKL, per germline. The CDR3 here is CASSQASDPYEQYF. DNA of the CDR3: TGCGCCAGCAGCCAAGCTTCAGACCCCTACGAGCAGTACTTC.

The chain combines TRBV14 with TRBJ2-7; D is unclear. Trimming removed 0 bases from V and 0 bases from J, with 9 bases in between. CDR1 SGHDN and CDR2 FVKESK come from the germline V gene. This CDR3 spans 15 amino acids. In nucleotides, the CDR3 is TGTGCCAGCAGCCAAGATGCGACCCTCTCCTACGAGCAGTACTTC. Translation: CASSQDATLSYEQYF.

This clonotype has more than one count but fewer than ten. The chain has TRBV7-9 and TRBJ2-7; D might be TRBD2 (6 bases). The V gene's germline CDR1 is SEHNR and CDR2 FQNEAQ (reference sequence). The CDR3 is made up of 14 amino acids. V was trimmed by 9 bases and J by 0 bases, leaving 15 bases between them. Here the CDR3 reads CASADGTYSYEQYF. The CDR3 DNA follows: TGTGCCAGTGCCGACGGGACTTACTCCTACGAGCAGTACTTC.

The chain employs TRBV25-1 and TRBJ1-1, with TRBD1 identical over 7 bases. The germline V gene has CDR1 MGHDK and CDR2 SYGVNS. Losses at the gene ends were 5 bases for V and 1 base for J; bases not matched to a gene: 4. The CDR3 contains 14 residues. Here the CDR3 DNA reads TGTGCCAGCAGTACAGGACAGGAGAACACTGAAGCTTTCTTT. Its protein product is CASSTGQENTEAFF.

This chain links TRBV20-1 with TRBJ2-3; D unclear. This CDR3 contains 10 residues. The V gene's germline CDR1 is DFQATT and CDR2 SNEGSKA (reference sequence). Between the trimmed V and J ends, which lost 2 bases and 5 bases, there was a span of 2 bases. CDR3 coding DNA: TGCAGTGCTAGACTAGATACGCAGTATTTT. Protein product: CSARLDTQYF.

V and J are TRBV5-1 and TRBJ2-6; 12 bases align to TRBD1. This CDR3 is built from 16 residues. The germline gives CDR1 SGHRS, CDR2 YFSETQ. The V and J ends lost 5 bases and 4 bases, in that order; junction bases with no gene match: 4. CDR3 protein: CASRPGQGAGANVLTF. CDR3 coding DNA: TGCGCCAGCAGACCGGGACAGGGGGCGGGGGCCAACGTCCTGACTTTC.

The V gene is TRBV13, the J gene TRBJ1-2, with 9 bases matching TRBD1. J gave up 6 bases and V 5 bases, and 4 bases lay outside the gene matches. The CDR3 covers 13 residues. Germline CDR1 PRHDT, CDR2 FYEKMQ (reference sequence). CDR3 sequence (DNA): TGTGCCAGCAGCCTGGACAGGGGAGATGGCTACACCTTC. Amino acids: CASSLDRGDGYTF.